This section outlines one T cell receptor beta chain sequence together with its context. Using immunoSEQ multiplex PCR, the repertoire was profiled, and TCRdb retains in-frame clones only, with some absent. Of 41,000 or so clones in the sample, around four fifths were seen once. These data originate in a study of OX40 agonist ivuxolimab in advanced cancers. Overall study: Ivuxolimab is a fully human IgG2 antibody that activates OX40 (CD134).

The sequence was obtained from an adult with an advanced solid tumor such as melanoma, head and neck, liver or kidney cancer. Sequencing was performed on CD4+ or CD8+ T cells sorted from blood, taken in a trial of the OX40 agonist ivuxolimab.

CDR3 bases: TGTGCCAGCAGCTTGGCGACTATATTTATCCCCTCACAAGAGACCCAGTACTTC. This gives the protein CASSLATIFIPSQETQYF. The chain carries TRBV5-8 and TRBJ2-5; TRBD2 is a possible D gene (5 bases). The CDR3 is 18 residues long. V lost 0 bases and J lost 2, with 20 bases in between. The germline gives CDR1 SGHTS, CDR2 YDEGEE. The whole variable domain, remainder taken from reference TRBV5-8 and TRBJ2-5, is EAGVTQSPTHLIKTRGQQATLRCSPISGHTSVYWYQQALGLGLQFLLWYDEGEERNRGNFPPRFSGRQFPNYSSELNVNALELEDSALYLCASSLATIFIPSQETQYFGPGTRLLVL.